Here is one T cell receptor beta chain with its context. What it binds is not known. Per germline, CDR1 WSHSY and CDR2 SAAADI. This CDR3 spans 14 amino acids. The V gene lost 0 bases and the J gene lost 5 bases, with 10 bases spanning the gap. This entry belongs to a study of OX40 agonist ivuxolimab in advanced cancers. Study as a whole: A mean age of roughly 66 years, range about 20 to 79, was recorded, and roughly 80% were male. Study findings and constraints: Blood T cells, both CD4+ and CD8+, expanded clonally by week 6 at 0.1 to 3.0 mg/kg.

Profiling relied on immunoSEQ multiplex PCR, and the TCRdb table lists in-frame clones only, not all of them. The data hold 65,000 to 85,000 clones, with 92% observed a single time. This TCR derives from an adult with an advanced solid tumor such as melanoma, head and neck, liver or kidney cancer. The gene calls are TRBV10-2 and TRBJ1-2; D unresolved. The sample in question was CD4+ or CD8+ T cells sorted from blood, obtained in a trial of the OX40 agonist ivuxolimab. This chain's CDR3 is CASSESDSAYGYTF. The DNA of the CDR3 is TGCGCCAGCAGTGAGTCGGATAGTGCTTATGGCTACACCTTC.